This TCR beta chain is drawn from a study of T cells in Graves' hyperthyroidism and ophthalmopathy. For the study at large: Sampling of peripheral blood happened at initial diagnosis, prior to any treatment. Study conclusions and caveats: Ophthalmopathy onset followed model prediction by a median approximately 5.9 months.

The TCR beta CDR3 regions underwent amplification using RNA transcripts as the source. The HTBI primer set served for first-round RT-PCR of the TCR CDR3. Each CDR3 protein is one row after TCRdb ran MiXCR on the multiplex PCR reads. The repertoire holds fewer than 450,000 distinct CDR3 sequences, more than 13% seen once, with 25% to 30% in the top ten. Diagnostic decisions used clinical symptoms, serum thyroxine and TRAb, thyroid ultrasound and orbital computed tomography. The PBMCs were sourced from fresh peripheral blood (about 10 ml). This clonotype showed up just a few times. Its antigen is as yet unknown. The V end lost 4 bases, the J end lost 2 bases, and 17 bases lay between the germline ends. This CDR3 is 16 amino acids long. CDR1 is KGHDR and CDR2 is SFDVKD in the germline V gene.

The sequenced material came from blood. This clonotype was obtained from a man in his fifties or sixties with Graves' ophthalmopathy. This chain connects TRBV24-1 to TRBJ2-7; perhaps D is TRBD1 or TRBD2 (7 bases each). The CDR3 DNA follows: TGTGCCACCAGTGACCCCGCAGGGGGGGATCCCTACGAGCAGTACTTC. Its protein product is CATSDPAGGDPYEQYF.